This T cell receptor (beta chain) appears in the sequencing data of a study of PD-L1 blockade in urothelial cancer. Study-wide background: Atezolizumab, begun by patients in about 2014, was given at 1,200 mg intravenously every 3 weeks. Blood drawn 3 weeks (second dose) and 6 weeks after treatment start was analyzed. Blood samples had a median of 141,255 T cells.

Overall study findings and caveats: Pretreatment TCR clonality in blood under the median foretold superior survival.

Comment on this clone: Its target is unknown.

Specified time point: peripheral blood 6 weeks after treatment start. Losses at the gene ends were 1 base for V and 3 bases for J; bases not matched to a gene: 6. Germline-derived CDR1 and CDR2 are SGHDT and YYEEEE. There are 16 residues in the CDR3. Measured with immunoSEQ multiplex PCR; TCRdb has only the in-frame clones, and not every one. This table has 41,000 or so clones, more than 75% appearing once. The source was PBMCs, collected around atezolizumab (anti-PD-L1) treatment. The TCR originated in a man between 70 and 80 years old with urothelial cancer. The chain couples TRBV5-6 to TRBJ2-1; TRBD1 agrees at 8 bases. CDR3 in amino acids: CASSLRTGWDYNEQFF. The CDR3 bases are TGTGCCAGCAGCTTGCGGACAGGGTGGGACTACAATGAGCAGTTCTTC.